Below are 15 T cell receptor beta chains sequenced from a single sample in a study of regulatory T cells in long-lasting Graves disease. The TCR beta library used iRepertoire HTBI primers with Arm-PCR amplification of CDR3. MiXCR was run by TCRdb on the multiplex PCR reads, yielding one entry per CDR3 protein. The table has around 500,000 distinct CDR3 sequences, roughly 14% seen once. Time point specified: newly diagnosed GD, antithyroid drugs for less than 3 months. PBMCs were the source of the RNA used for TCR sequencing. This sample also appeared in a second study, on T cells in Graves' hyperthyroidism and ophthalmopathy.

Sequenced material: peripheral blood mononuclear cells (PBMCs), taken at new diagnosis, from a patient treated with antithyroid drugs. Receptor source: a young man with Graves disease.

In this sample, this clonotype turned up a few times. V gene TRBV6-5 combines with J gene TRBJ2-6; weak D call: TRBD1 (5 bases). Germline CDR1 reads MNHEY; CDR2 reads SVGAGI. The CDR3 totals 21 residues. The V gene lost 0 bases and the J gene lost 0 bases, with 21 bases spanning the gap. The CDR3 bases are TGTGCCAGCAGTTACTCTAGCTGGACAAGTCAACTAAGCTCTGGGGCCAACGTCCTGACTTTC. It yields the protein CASSYSSWTSQLSSGANVLTF.

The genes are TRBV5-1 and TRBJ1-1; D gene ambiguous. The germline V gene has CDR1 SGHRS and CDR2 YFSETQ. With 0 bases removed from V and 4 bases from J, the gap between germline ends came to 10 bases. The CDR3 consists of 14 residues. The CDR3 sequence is CASSLEDGSTEAFF. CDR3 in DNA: TGCGCCAGCAGCTTGGAGGACGGCTCCACTGAAGCTTTCTTT. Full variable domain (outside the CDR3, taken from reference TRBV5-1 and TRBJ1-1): KAGVTQTPRYLIKTRGQQVTLSCSPISGHRSVSWYQQTPGQGLQFLFEYFSETQRNKGNFPGRFSGRQFSNSRSEMNVSTLELGDSALYLCASSLEDGSTEAFFGQGTRLTVV.

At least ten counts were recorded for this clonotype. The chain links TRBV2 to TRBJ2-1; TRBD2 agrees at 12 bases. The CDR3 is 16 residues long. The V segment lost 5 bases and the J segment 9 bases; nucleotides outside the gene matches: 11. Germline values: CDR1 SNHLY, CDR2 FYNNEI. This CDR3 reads CASSWARLAGEGEQFF. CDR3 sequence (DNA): TGTGCCAGCAGTTGGGCCCGACTAGCGGGAGAGGGTGAGCAGTTCTTC.

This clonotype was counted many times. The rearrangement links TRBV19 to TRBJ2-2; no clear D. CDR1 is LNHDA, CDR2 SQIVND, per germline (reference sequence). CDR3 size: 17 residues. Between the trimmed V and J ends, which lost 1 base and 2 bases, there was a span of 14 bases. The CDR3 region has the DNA TGTGCCAGTAGTATAGGACCGCGGCTAGTAAACACCGGGGAGCTGTTTTTT. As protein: CASSIGPRLVNTGELFF.

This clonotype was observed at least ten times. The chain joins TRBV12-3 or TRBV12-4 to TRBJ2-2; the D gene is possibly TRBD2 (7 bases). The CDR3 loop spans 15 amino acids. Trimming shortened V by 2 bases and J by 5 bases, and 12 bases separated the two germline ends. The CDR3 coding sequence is TGTGCCAGCAGTTTACGCGGGGGCTATACCGGGGAGCTGTTTTTT. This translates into CASSLRGGYTGELFF.

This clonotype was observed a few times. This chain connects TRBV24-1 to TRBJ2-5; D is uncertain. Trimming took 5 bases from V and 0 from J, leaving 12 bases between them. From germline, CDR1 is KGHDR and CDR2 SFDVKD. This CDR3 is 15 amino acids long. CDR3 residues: CATSGQGYHQETQYF. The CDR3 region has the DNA TGTGCCACCAGTGGCCAAGGGTACCACCAAGAGACCCAGTACTTC.

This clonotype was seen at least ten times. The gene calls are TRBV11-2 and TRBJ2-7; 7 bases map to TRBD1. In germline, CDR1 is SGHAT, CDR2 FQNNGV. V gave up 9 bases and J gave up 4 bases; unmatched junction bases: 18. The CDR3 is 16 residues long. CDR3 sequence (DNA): TGTGCCAGTCAAGAGGGGGATAAGGGGGCCGTGTACGAGCAGTACTTC. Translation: CASQEGDKGAVYEQYF.

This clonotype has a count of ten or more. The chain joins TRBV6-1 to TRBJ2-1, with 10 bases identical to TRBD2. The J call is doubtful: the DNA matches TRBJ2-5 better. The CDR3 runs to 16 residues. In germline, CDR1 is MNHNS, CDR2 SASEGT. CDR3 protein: CASSEAGSGRGKTQYF. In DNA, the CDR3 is TGTGCCAGCAGTGAAGCAGGGAGCGGGAGGGGAAAGACCCAGTACTTC.

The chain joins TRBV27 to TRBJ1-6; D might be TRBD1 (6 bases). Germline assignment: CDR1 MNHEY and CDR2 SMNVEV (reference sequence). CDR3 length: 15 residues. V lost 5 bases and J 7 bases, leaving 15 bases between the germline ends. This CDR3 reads CASSTSGTYNSPLHF. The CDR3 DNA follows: TGTGCCAGCAGTACTTCCGGGACATACAATTCACCCCTCCACTTT.

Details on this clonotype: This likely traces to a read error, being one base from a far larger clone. The CDR3 region has the DNA TGTGCCAGCAGAGGGACAGCCCGGATGGACACTGAATCTTTCTTT. It translates to CASRGTARMDTESFF. The chain couples TRBV2 to TRBJ2-3, with 7 bases matching TRBD1. CDR3 length: 15 residues. CDR1 and CDR2 (germline): SNHLY, FYNNEI.

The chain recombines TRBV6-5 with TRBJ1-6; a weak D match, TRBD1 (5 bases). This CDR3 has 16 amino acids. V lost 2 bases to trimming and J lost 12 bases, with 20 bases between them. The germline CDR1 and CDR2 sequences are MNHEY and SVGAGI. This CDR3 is CASSYKGDSSTRPLHF. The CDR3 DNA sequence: TGTGCCAGCAGTTACAAGGGAGACAGCTCTACCAGACCCCTCCACTTT.

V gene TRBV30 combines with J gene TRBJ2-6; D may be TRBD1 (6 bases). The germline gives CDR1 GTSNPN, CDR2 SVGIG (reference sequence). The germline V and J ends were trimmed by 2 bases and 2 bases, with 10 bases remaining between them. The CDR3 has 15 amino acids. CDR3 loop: CAWSLGAAGANVLTF. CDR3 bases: TGTGCCTGGAGTTTGGGGGCTGCTGGGGCCAACGTCCTGACTTTC.

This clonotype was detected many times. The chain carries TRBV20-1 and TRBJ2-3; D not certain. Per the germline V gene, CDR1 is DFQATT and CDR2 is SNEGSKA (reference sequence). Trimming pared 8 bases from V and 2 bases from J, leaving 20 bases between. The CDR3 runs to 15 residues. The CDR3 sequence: CSLPPLADLTDTQYF. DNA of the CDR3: TGCAGTCTCCCTCCCTTGGCGGACCTCACAGATACGCAGTATTTT.

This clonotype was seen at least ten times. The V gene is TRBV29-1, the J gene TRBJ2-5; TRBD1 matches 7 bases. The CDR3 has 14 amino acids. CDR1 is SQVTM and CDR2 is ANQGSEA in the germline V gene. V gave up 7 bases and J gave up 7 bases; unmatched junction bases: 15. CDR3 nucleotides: TGCAGCGCACAACAGGGGCCTACGATTAGGACCCAGTACTTC. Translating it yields CSAQQGPTIRTQYF. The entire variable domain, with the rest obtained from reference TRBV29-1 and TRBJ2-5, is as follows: SAVISQKPSRDICQRGTSLTIQCQVDSQVTMMFWYRQQPGQSLTLIATANQGSEATYESGFVIDKFPISRPNLTFSTLTVSNMSPEDSSIYLCSAQQGPTIRTQYFGPGTRLLVL.

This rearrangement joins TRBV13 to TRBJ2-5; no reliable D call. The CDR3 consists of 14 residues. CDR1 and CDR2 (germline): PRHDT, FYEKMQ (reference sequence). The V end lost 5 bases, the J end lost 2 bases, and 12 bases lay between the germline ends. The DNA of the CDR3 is TGTGCCAGCAGCCCGATGGCAGAACAAGAGACCCAGTACTTC. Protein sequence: CASSPMAEQETQYF.